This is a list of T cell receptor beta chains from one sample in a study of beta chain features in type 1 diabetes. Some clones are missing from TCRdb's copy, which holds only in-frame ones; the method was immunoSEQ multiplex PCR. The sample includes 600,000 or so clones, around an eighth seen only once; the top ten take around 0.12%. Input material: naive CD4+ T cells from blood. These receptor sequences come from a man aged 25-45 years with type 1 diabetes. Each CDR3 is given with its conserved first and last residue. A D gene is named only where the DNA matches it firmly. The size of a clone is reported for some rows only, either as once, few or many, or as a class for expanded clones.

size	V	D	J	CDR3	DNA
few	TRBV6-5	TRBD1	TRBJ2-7	CASGRTGPSYEQYF	TGTGCCAGCGGCAGGACAGGCCCTTCCTACGAGCAGTACTTC
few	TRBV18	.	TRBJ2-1	CASSSVDSGSSYNEQFF	TGTGCCAGCTCATCCGTAGATAGCGGCAGCTCCTACAATGAGCAGTTCTTC
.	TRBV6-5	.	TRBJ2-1	CASSYSYRSYNEQFF	TGTGCCAGCAGTTACAGTTACCGCTCCTACAATGAGCAGTTCTTC
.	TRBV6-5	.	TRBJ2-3	CASTTQGADTQYF	TGTGCCAGCACCACTCAAGGGGCTGATACGCAGTATTTT
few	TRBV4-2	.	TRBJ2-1	CASSQDAGRDEQFF	TGTGCCAGCAGCCAAGATGCAGGCAGGGATGAGCAGTTCTTC
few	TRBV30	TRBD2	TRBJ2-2	CAWRLAGGHTGELFF	TGTGCCTGGAGACTAGCGGGGGGCCACACCGGGGAGCTGTTTTTT
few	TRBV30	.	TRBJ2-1	CAWSVVLHEQFF	TGTGCCTGGAGTGTAGTACTCCATGAGCAGTTCTTC
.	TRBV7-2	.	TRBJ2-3	CASSLFSSRSSDTQYF	TGTGCCAGCAGCTTATTTAGTAGCAGGTCGTCAGATACGCAGTATTTT
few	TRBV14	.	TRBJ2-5	CASSLLGQTQYF	TGTGCCAGCAGCTTACTAGGACAGACCCAGTACTTC
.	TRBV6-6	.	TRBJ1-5	CASISGPSNQPQHF	TGTGCCAGCATCTCGGGGCCTAGCAATCAGCCCCAGCATTTT
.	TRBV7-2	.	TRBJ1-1	CASSFTQGAEAFF	TGTGCCAGCAGCTTCACCCAGGGCGCTGAAGCTTTCTTT
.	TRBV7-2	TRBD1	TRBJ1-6	CASSSGQGAPLHF	TGTGCCAGCAGCAGCGGACAGGGCGCACCCCTCCACTTT
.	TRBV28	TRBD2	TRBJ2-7	CASSLAGGAYEQYF	TGTGCCAGCAGTTTAGCGGGGGGAGCCTACGAGCAGTACTTC
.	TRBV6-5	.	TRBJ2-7	CASSRDIRWYEQYF	TGTGCCAGCAGTAGGGACATACGGTGGTACGAGCAGTACTTC
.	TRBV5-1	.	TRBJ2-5	CASSLPGQSGETQYF	TGCGCCAGCAGCCTGCCTGGACAGTCGGGGGAGACCCAGTACTTC
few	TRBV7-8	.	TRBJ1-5	CASSRTADSNQPQHF	TGTGCCAGCAGCCGGACGGCGGATAGCAATCAGCCCCAGCATTTT
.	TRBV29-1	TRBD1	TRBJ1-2	CSVANRDRGRRLPFEGYTF	TGCAGCGTTGCCAACCGGGACAGGGGGCGCAGATTACCTTTTGAAGGCTACACCTTC
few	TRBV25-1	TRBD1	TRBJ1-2	CASSETTGQSYGYTF	TGTGCCAGCAGTGAAACCACGGGACAGAGCTATGGCTACACCTTC
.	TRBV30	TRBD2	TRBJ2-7	CAWTNGGDEQYF	TGTGCCTGGACCAATGGGGGGGACGAGCAGTACTTC
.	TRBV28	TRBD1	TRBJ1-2	CASRSSWDRYHYGYTF	TGTGCCAGCAGATCAAGTTGGGACAGGTACCACTATGGCTACACCTTC
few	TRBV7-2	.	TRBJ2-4	CASSLASQGNIQYF	TGTGCCAGCAGCTTAGCGTCTCAGGGGAACATTCAGTACTTC
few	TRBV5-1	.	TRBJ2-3	CASSLVGITDTQYF	TGCGCCAGCAGCTTAGTGGGTATCACAGATACGCAGTATTTT
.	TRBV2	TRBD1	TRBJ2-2	CASSEVRGPLTGELFF	TGTGCCAGCAGTGAAGTGAGGGGGCCCCTCACCGGGGAGCTGTTTTTT